These 17 T cell receptor beta chains originate from one sample sequenced in a study of beta chain features in type 1 diabetes. Study findings and constraints: A moderate, significant TCRB CDR3 shortening appeared in type 1 diabetes across four CD4+ subsets.

Sequenced material consisted of expressed TCRB transcripts (all of the isolated RNA was reverse transcribed). The method was immunoSEQ multiplex PCR; TCRdb's version includes in-frame clones alone and lacks a portion of them. Of 100,000 to 150,000 clones in the sample, about 18% were seen once. These TCRs' antigens remain unknown. The source material was central memory CD4+ T cells from blood. Receptors were obtained from a man aged 18-30 years with type 1 diabetes.

This clone appeared a few times. The rearrangement uses TRBV10-2 and TRBJ2-5; TRBD2 aligns across 8 bases. The J segment lost 6 bases and the V segment lost 8 bases, leaving 11 bases of the junction unmatched. The V gene's germline CDR1 is WSHSY and CDR2 SAAADI. This CDR3 has 14 residues. This CDR3 reads CASSSAGAGKTQYF. As DNA, the CDR3 is TGCGCCAGCTCCTCAGCGGGAGCGGGAAAGACCCAGTACTTC.

This clone was detected a few times. Compared with germline, one end of the junction differs, possibly owing to a read error. The chain links TRBV7-7 to TRBJ2-5; D might be TRBD2 (6 bases). This CDR3 has 14 amino acids. Germline V lookup: CDR1 SSHAT, CDR2 FNYEAQ (reference sequence). The CDR3 bases are TGTGCTAGCAGCTTAGGAGGGTACCAAGAGACCCAGTACTTC. It is translated as CASSLGGYQETQYF.

This chain joins TRBV7-6 and TRBJ2-1; 10 bases fit TRBD2. This CDR3 has 14 residues. Germline V CDR1 and CDR2: SGHVS, FNYEAQ. The trim removed 5 bases at V and 9 bases at J, leaving 7 bases unmatched. CDR3: CASSPGSGRAEQFF. DNA for the CDR3: TGTGCCAGCAGCCCGGGAAGCGGGAGGGCTGAGCAGTTCTTC. Full variable domain (missing parts from reference TRBV7-6 and TRBJ2-1): GAGVSQSPRYKVTKRGQDVALRCDPISGHVSLYWYRQALGQGPEFLTYFNYEAQQDKSGLPNDRFSAERPEGSISTLTIQRTEQRDSAMYRCASSPGSGRAEQFFGPGTRLTVL.

The J gene is TRBJ1-1, the V gene TRBV2; D is undetermined. Germline CDR1 reads SNHLY; CDR2 reads FYNNEI. The length of the CDR3 is 11 residues. V was clipped by 1 base and J by 7 bases, with 4 bases between them. The CDR3 reads CASSEVNEAFF. Written as DNA, the CDR3 is TGTGCCAGCAGTGAAGTGAATGAAGCTTTCTTT.

This clone was seen only once. The chain links TRBV10-1 to TRBJ2-3, with D unclear. V gave up 0 bases and J gave up 2 bases, with 9 bases separating them. The V gene's germline CDR1 is WNHNN and CDR2 SYGVQD (reference sequence). This CDR3 region has 15 residues. The CDR3 protein is CASSESSRNTDTQYF. The CDR3 bases are TGCGCCAGCAGTGAGTCCTCGAGGAACACAGATACGCAGTATTTT.

This clone occurred a few times. A far larger clone is one nucleotide away, so this likely arose from a read error. The chain combines TRBV7-3 with TRBJ2-5; D is uncertain. The CDR3 is 13 amino acids. Per the germline V gene, CDR1 is SGHTA and CDR2 is FQGTGA. V was pared by 5 bases and J by 1 base, with 8 bases between. The CDR3 bases are TGTGCCAGCAGCGCGGACCCCCAAGAGACCCAGTACTTC. Its protein is CASSADPQETQYF.

The CDR3 region is CASSQDTEGEQYF. The CDR3 bases are TGTGCCAGCAGCCAAGATACGGAGGGCGAGCAGTACTTC. The rearrangement links TRBV14 to TRBJ2-7, with D tentatively TRBD2 (6 bases). Germline CDR1 reads SGHDN; CDR2 reads FVKESK. The CDR3 covers 13 residues. V was cut by 0 bases and J by 6 bases, with 9 bases left in between. The variable domain in full, with the rest retrieved from reference TRBV14 and TRBJ2-7, is EAGVTQFPSHSVIEKGQTVTLRCDPISGHDNLYWYRRVMGKEIKFLLHFVKESKQDESGMPNNRFLAERTGGTYSTLKVQPAELEDSGVYFCASSQDTEGEQYFGPGTRLTVT.

The chain recombines TRBV30 with TRBJ1-2; 7 bases are a match to TRBD1. The CDR3 runs 14 residues. J was trimmed by 7 bases and V by 0 bases; bases with no gene match: 8. CDR1 GTSNPN and CDR2 SVGIG come from the germline V gene (reference sequence). The CDR3 loop is CAWSVVGGKSGYTF. CDR3 bases: TGTGCCTGGAGTGTGGTAGGGGGCAAGTCTGGCTACACCTTC.

The sample holds one count of this clone. The chain has TRBV11-2 and TRBJ2-5, with D tentatively TRBD1 or TRBD2 (6 bases each). In germline, CDR1 is SGHAT, CDR2 FQNNGV. CDR3 length: 13 residues. V was cut by 6 bases and J by 3 bases, with 11 bases left in between. The CDR3 region is CASSVRGEETQYF. CDR3 bases: TGTGCCAGCAGTGTGAGGGGGGAAGAGACCCAGTACTTC.

This clone appeared many times. The genes are TRBV14 and TRBJ2-5; D is ambiguous. This CDR3 contains 13 residues. Germline CDR1 is SGHDN and CDR2 is FVKESK. V lost 4 bases, J lost 1 base, and 7 bases lay in between. This chain's CDR3 is CASSPFLQETQYF. CDR3 nucleotide sequence: TGTGCCAGCAGCCCTTTTCTCCAAGAGACCCAGTACTTC.

This clone was counted only a few times. The chain recombines TRBV7-2 with TRBJ2-7; D possibly corresponds to TRBD1 (8 bases). CDR3 length equals 13 residues. The germline V gene has CDR1 SGHTA and CDR2 FQGNSA. V shed 5 bases and J shed 6 bases, with 14 bases lying between them. DNA for the CDR3: TGTGCCAGCAGCCCGGACAGGGAGGGCGAGCAGTACTTC. Amino acid sequence: CASSPDREGEQYF.

This clone was seen a few times. This chain connects TRBV30 to TRBJ2-3; D possibly corresponds to TRBD2 (6 bases). Looked up from germline, CDR1 is GTSNPN and CDR2 is SVGIG (reference sequence). V was shortened by 4 bases and J by 1 base, with 9 bases between the two germline ends. The CDR3 covers 13 residues. CDR3 region: CAWNWGGTDTQYF. In nucleotides, the CDR3 is TGTGCCTGGAACTGGGGGGGCACAGATACGCAGTATTTT.

The table lists this clone with a few counts. The gene calls are TRBV2 and TRBJ1-1; 9 bases are shared with TRBD1. CDR3 length equals 14 residues. V lost 8 bases, J lost 5 bases, and 9 bases stayed unmatched. Germline CDR1 and CDR2: SNHLY and FYNNEI. The CDR3 DNA is TGTGCCAGCGGATTGGACAGGGGAAGGACTGAAGCTTTCTTT. This translates into CASGLDRGRTEAFF.

The chain recombines TRBV7-2 with TRBJ2-5; D is undetermined. The germline gives CDR1 SGHTA, CDR2 FQGNSA. The CDR3 is 13 amino acids. V lost 1 base, J lost 0 bases, and 3 bases lay in between. CDR3 protein: CASSLVHQETQYF. The CDR3 region has the DNA TGTGCCAGCAGCTTAGTTCACCAAGAGACCCAGTACTTC.

A note on this clone: In the same sample, other DNA sequences code for this CDR3. This sequence joins TRBV7-9 and TRBJ1-5, with TRBD1 as a possible D gene (5 bases). Germline CDR1 SEHNR, CDR2 FQNEAQ (reference sequence). This CDR3 contains 15 residues. Trimming removed 1 base from V and 4 bases from J, with 11 bases in between. The CDR3 spells CASSLGPGFNQPQHF. As DNA, the CDR3 is TGTGCCAGCAGCTTAGGGCCAGGGTTTAATCAGCCCCAGCATTTT.

This sequence joins TRBV7-3 and TRBJ2-1; tentatively, D is TRBD1 or TRBD2 (5 bases each). Germline CDR1 and CDR2: SGHTA and FQGTGA. The length of the CDR3 is 13 residues. Trimming left V 4 bases short and J 6 bases short, with 10 bases between. The CDR3 here is CASSWDRGNEQFF. In DNA form, the CDR3 reads TGTGCCAGCAGCTGGGACCGGGGCAATGAGCAGTTCTTC.

V gene TRBV6-1 combines with J gene TRBJ2-3, with D possibly matching TRBD1 (6 bases). Trimming cost V 1 base and J 4 bases, with 18 bases left between them. CDR3 length: 17 amino acids. Germline V gene sequence: CDR1 MNHNS, CDR2 SASEGT. DNA for the CDR3: TGTGCCAGCAGTGAAGAGGTTATGGGCCAGGGGCCAGATACGCAGTATTTT. It yields the protein CASSEEVMGQGPDTQYF.